A selection of T cell receptor beta chains follows, all from one sample in a study of cytomegalovirus exposure and HLA in healthy donors. Profiled with immunoSEQ multiplex PCR; TCRdb holds only in-frame clones, not every one. The data show more than 70,000 clones, under 85% seen once. Sequencing used PBMCs. The receptors derive from a boy younger than 18 in good health and CMV-seronegative. Both conserved end residues are part of each CDR3. D genes are given only for firm matches. Size values are once, few and many counts, or a class for expanded clones, and some rows have none.

size	J	length	V	D	DNA	CDR3
.	TRBJ1-1	13	TRBV29-1	.	TGCAGCGTTGAGGACTGGCAGAACACTGAAGCTTTCTTT	CSVEDWQNTEAFF
few	TRBJ2-3	14	TRBV6-4	.	TGTGCCAGCAGTGCTAGGTCTAGCACAGATACGCAGTATTTT	CASSARSSTDTQYF
.	TRBJ1-5	15	TRBV28	.	TGTGCCAGCAGTTTAGGTCCAGTCGGCAATCAGCCCCAGCATTTT	CASSLGPVGNQPQHF
.	TRBJ2-1	15	TRBV6-6	TRBD2	TGTGCCAGCAGGAGACTAGCGGGAGCTGGGAATGAGCAGTTCTTC	CASRRLAGAGNEQFF
.	TRBJ2-1	16	TRBV7-6	TRBD2	TGTGCCAGCAGCTTCCGCGCTAGCGGGGGGGACAATGAGCAGTTCTTC	CASSFRASGGDNEQFF
once	TRBJ1-2	13	TRBV28	TRBD1	TGTGCCAGCAGTTTGGAGGGGGCCTATGGCTACACCTTC	CASSLEGAYGYTF
.	TRBJ1-2	18	TRBV11-2	.	TGTGCCAGCAGCTTAGGGTCCGGGTCGGTGGAGCTTCCCTATGGCTACACCTTC	CASSLGSGSVELPYGYTF
.	TRBJ1-5	14	TRBV7-2	.	TGTGCCAGCAGCTTAGCGCAGGGCAATCAGCCCCAGCATTTT	CASSLAQGNQPQHF
.	TRBJ2-7	13	TRBV19	.	TGTGCCAGTAGTACCCGAGGGCAGTACGAGCAGTACTTC	CASSTRGQYEQYF
.	TRBJ1-2	12	TRBV9	.	TGTGCCAGCAGCCCTCAGACCCACGGGGACACCTTC	CASSPQTHGDTF
once	TRBJ1-1	14	TRBV6-5	.	TGTGCCAGCAGTTATCGAGGGCATTCCACTGAAGCTTTCTTT	CASSYRGHSTEAFF
.	TRBJ2-7	13	TRBV7-2	.	TGTGCCAGCAGCTTGAATTGGCTAGGAGGGCAGTACTTC	CASSLNWLGGQYF
.	TRBJ1-2	11	TRBV9	.	TGTGCCAGCTCCTCCCGGACAGACTACACCTTC	CASSSRTDYTF
.	TRBJ2-3	17	TRBV7-9	TRBD2	TGTGCCAGCAGCATCGGGACTAGCGGGGGGTTCACAGATACGCAGTATTTT	CASSIGTSGGFTDTQYF
.	TRBJ1-1	16	TRBV4-1	.	TGCGCCAGCAGCCAAGATGAGGACAGCATGAACACTGAAGCTTTCTTT	CASSQDEDSMNTEAFF
.	TRBJ1-2	16	TRBV2	TRBD1	TGTGCCAGCAGTGCTTTACCGGGACAGAAGTTCTATGGCTACACCTTC	CASSALPGQKFYGYTF
.	TRBJ2-3	14	TRBV29-1	.	TGCAGCGTTTCACCCGGGTCCCGCACAGATACGCAGTATTTT	CSVSPGSRTDTQYF
.	TRBJ2-1	14	TRBV27	TRBD2	TGTGCCAGCAGTCGGGGGACTAGCGGGAATGAGCAGTTCTTC	CASSRGTSGNEQFF
.	TRBJ2-7	16	TRBV10-1	.	TGCGCCAGCAGTGAGTCTCCAGGGCAGCCACCATACGAGCAGTACTTC	CASSESPGQPPYEQYF
few	TRBJ2-1	16	TRBV4-3	TRBD2	TGCGCCAGCAGCCAGGAACTAGCGGGGGGGCAAGATGAGCAGTTCTTC	CASSQELAGGQDEQFF
once	TRBJ1-2	15	TRBV28	.	TGTGCCAGCAGTACCCTCGGGGGGGGATCGTATGGCTACACCTTC	CASSTLGGGSYGYTF
.	TRBJ1-1	13	TRBV5-1	.	TGCGCCAGCAGCTTGGCAGGGGACACTGAAGCTTTCTTT	CASSLAGDTEAFF